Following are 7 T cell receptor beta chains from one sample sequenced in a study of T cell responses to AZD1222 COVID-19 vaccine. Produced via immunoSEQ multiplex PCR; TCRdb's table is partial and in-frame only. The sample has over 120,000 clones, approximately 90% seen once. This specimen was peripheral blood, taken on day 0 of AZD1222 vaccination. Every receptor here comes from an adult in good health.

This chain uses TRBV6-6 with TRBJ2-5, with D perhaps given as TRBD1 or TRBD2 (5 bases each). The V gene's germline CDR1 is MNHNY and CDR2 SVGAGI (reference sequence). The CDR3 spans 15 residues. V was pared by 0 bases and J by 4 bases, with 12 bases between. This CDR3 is CASSYSRGVRETQYF. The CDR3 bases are TGTGCCAGCAGTTACTCGAGAGGGGTCCGAGAGACCCAGTACTTC.

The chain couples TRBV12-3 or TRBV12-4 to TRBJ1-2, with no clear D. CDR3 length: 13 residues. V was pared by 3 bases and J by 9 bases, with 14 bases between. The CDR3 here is CASSFSELGSYTF. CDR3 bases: TGTGCCAGCAGTTTCTCGGAGCTTGGGAGCTACACCTTC.

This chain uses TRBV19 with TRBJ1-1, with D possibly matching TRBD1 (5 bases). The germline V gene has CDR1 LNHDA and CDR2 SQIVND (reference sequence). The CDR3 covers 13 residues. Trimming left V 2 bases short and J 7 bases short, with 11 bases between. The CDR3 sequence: CASSIFVQGEAFF. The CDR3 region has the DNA TGTGCCAGTAGTATATTTGTTCAGGGTGAAGCTTTCTTT.

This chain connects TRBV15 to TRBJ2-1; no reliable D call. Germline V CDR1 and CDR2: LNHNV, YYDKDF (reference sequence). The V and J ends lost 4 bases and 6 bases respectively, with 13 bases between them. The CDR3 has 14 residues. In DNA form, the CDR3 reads TGTGCCACCAGCAACACAGTGTCTTTCAATGAGCAGTTCTTC. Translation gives CATSNTVSFNEQFF.

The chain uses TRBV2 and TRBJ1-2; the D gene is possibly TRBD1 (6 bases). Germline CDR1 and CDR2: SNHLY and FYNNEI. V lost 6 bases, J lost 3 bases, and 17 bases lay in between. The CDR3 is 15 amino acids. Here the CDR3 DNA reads TGTGCCAGCAGGTTGAGGGGGGCCTTAGACTATGGCTACACCTTC. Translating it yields CASRLRGALDYGYTF. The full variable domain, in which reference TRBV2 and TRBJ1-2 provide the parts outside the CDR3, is EPEVTQTPSHQVTQMGQEVILRCVPISNHLYFYWYRQILGQKVEFLVSFYNNEISEKSEIFDDQFSVERPDGSNFTLKIRSTKLEDSAMYFCASRLRGALDYGYTFGSGTRLTVV.

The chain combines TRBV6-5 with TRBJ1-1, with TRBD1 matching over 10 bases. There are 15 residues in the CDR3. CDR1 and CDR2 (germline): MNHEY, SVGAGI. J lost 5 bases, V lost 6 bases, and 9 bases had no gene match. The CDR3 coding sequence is TGTGCCAGCAGCTTCGGACAGGGGGTATATACTGAAGCTTTCTTT. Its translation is CASSFGQGVYTEAFF.

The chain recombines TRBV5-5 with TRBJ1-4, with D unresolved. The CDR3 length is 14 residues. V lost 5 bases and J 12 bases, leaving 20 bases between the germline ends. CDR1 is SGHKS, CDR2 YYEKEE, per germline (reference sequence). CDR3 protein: CASSTDNLASELFF. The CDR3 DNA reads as TGTGCCAGCAGTACAGACAATCTGGCAAGTGAACTGTTTTTT.